The T cell receptor beta chain described here comes from a study of CD8+ T cells in alopecia areata (dated by TCRdb to 2017 to 2018). Some background on the complete study: Female C3H/HeJ recipients, roughly 6-11 weeks old, were grafted with skin from C3H/HeJ donors with spontaneous alopecia (about 6-12 months old). High-throughput TCRbeta sequencing was used to examine T cell clonal expansion in alopecia areata in both the C3H/HeJ mouse model and human patients. In humans, TCRbeta sequencing was performed on scalp tissue and on sorted CD4+ and CD8+ peripheral blood T cells from healthy controls and from patients with patchy or totalis/universalis alopecia areata. Scalp clonality was compared across normal scalp (n=4), patchy alopecia areata scalp (n=8), and alopecia totalis/universalis scalp (n=8). The RNA source kit depended on sample type: the PAXgene miRNA kit for fixed scalp, the miRNeasy kit for PBMCs, and the RNeasy kit for mouse skin. TCRbeta CDR3 regions were amplified by immunoSEQ multiplex PCR with 35 Vbeta forward and 13 Jbeta reverse primers. Here is what the overall study found, with its caveats: Shared TCR sequences between patients were less evident than in mice, which may be partly attributable to HLA diversity in the patient population. Resident alphabeta T cells in normal human skin are also sequenced, complicating scalp TCR repertoire analysis, unlike mouse skin dominated by gammadelta T cells. Lesional scalp, especially in alopecia totalis/universalis, showed higher clonality and more expanded CD8+ clones than normal scalp, suggesting antigenic drive.

Note on this clone: Its specific antigen is unknown. The gene names and germline sequences given are murine. The read comes to an end 4 residues before the CDR3 does, leaving the germline J gene to fill in the end. Different DNA sequences within this sample yield the same CDR3.

Library preparation employed the immunoSEQ multiplex PCR assay. RNA was extracted from all samples and reverse transcribed into cDNA as template for TCR sequencing. SuperScript III was used for first-strand cDNA synthesis, primed with a 2:1 mix of oligo-dT and random hexamers. Amplification bias was assessed with a synthetic immune receptor repertoire, and residual bias was removed computationally. Libraries were sequenced on Illumina HiSeq using 60 bp reads that covered the CDR3 and were read from J toward V. As for the original processing: Raw reads were preprocessed to remove errors, and CDR3 was defined by IMGT conventions from the conserved cysteine to phenylalanine. To get clonality, Shannon entropy was normalized by log2 of the number of productive unique TCRs and the result was subtracted from 1. Scalp TCRbeta sequences were cross-referenced with sorted blood CD4 and CD8 repertoires so that the CD4 or CD8 identity of scalp clones could be inferred. Drawn from immuneACCESS, this table holds only the in-frame rearrangements with V and J called that TCRdb kept. Clones are partly lost; checked studies trace under half to an unresolved V gene and leave the rest unexplained. D and trimming come from the DNA, and the V and J calls and clone size come from that table. This sample has about 270,000 clones in the table, none counted a single time. The leading ten clones occupy 1.2% of the sample.

Cells from mouse cutaneous lymph nodes were pooled, stained for CD4, CD8alpha, NKG2D, NKG2ACE and other markers, and then sorted on a BD Influx. V ends up 0 bases short and J 3 bases short, with an unmatched junction base count of 2. Per the germline V gene (reference sequence), NNHNN is the CDR1 and SYGAGS is the CDR2. The CDR3, cysteine through phenylalanine, is 15 amino acids long. Only the CDR3 bases that were read are kept: 33 of them, in frame from base 1. The chain is encoded by TRBV13-2 joined to TRBJ2-1; 8 bases in between match TRBD1. This TCR was sampled from a C3H/HeJ mouse with alopecia areata. For this strain, the MHC haplotype is H2-k. The sample taken for sequencing was CD4+ T cells sorted from a lymph node. CDR3 bases read: TGTGCCAGCGGTGATGCAACAGGGGGCTATGCT. This yields the protein CASGDATGGYA. The entire CDR3 sequence reads CASGDATGGYAEQFF.